The 30 T cell receptor beta chains in this list originate from one sample, sequenced in a study of cytomegalovirus exposure and HLA in healthy donors. A multiplex PCR was run with 60 Vbeta primers and 13 Jbeta primers. Profiled with immunoSEQ multiplex PCR; TCRdb holds only in-frame clones, not every one. The data show 110,000 or so clones, with around three quarters seen just once and 4.9% held by the top ten. The material sequenced was PBMCs. These receptors were obtained from a man aged 50-59 years in good health and CMV-seropositive.

The genes are TRBV5-1 and TRBJ1-2, with D tentatively TRBD1 (6 bases). Trimming stripped 5 bases from V and 6 bases from J, with 11 bases between. The CDR3 consists of 12 residues. Looked up from germline, CDR1 is SGHRS and CDR2 is YFSETQ. As DNA, the CDR3 is TGCGCCAGCAGGATGGACAGAAATGGCTACACCTTC. This codes for CASRMDRNGYTF.

The chain is built from TRBV4-2 and TRBJ2-7, with 7 positions matching TRBD1. CDR3 length: 13 amino acids. The ends lost 4 bases at V and 5 bases at J; junction bases unmatched: 5. Germline V gives CDR1 LGHNA, CDR2 YNFKEQ. CDR3 protein: CASSPQQGNEQYF. CDR3 nucleotides: TGTGCCAGCAGCCCCCAACAGGGGAACGAGCAGTACTTC.

The chain links TRBV2 to TRBJ1-2; no reliable D call. The V end was cut by 6 bases, the J end by 2 bases, with 19 bases between. Germline-derived CDR1 and CDR2 are SNHLY and FYNNEI. This CDR3 comprises 16 residues. CDR3 protein: CASSQKALSGNYGYTF. The CDR3 DNA reads as TGTGCCAGCAGCCAAAAGGCCCTCTCGGGGAACTATGGCTACACCTTC.

The chain couples TRBV7-9 to TRBJ1-4; no definite D call. CDR1 is SEHNR, CDR2 FQNEAQ, per germline (reference sequence). The CDR3 spans 14 residues. Trimming took 1 base from V and 4 from J, leaving 7 bases between them. The CDR3 sequence: CASSLGQNNEKLFF. CDR3 DNA sequence: TGTGCCAGCAGCTTAGGACAAAATAATGAAAAACTGTTTTTT.

The chain employs TRBV2 and TRBJ1-1, with D possibly matching TRBD1 (6 bases). V gave up 8 bases and J gave up 7 bases, with 11 bases separating them. CDR3 size: 11 residues. Looked up from germline, CDR1 is SNHLY and CDR2 is FYNNEI. In DNA form, the CDR3 reads TGTGCCAGCGGGGGCTATAATGAAGCTTTCTTT. This encodes CASGGYNEAFF.

This rearrangement joins TRBV4-1 to TRBJ2-3; 11 bases match TRBD2. V lost 1 base, J lost 4 bases, and 4 bases stayed unmatched. Germline V gene sequence: CDR1 MGHRA, CDR2 YSYEKL. The CDR3 contains 16 residues. This CDR3 is CASSQGVAGGPDTQYF. The CDR3 DNA reads TGCGCCAGCAGCCAAGGGGTAGCGGGAGGGCCAGATACGCAGTATTTT.

This chain uses TRBV21-1 with TRBJ1-5; the tabulated D call, TRBD1, remains unverified against the DNA. TRBV21-1 is given as a pseudogene. The CDR3 consists of 17 residues. CDR3 sequence: CASSTPGQGLSNQPQHF. The CDR3 DNA reads TGTGCCAGCAGCACCCCGGGACAGGGACTTAGCAATCAGCCCCAGCATTTT.

In the case of this clone: At the DNA level, this CDR3 is encoded by other sequences in the same sample as well. The chain has TRBV5-1 and TRBJ2-3; 8 positions match TRBD1. V lost 4 bases to trimming and J lost 3 bases; unmatched junction nucleotides: 7. The CDR3 has 15 residues. Looked up from germline, CDR1 is SGHRS and CDR2 is YFSETQ. The CDR3 sequence: CASSPGQGRTDTQYF. The DNA of the CDR3 is TGCGCCAGCAGCCCCGGACAGGGTCGGACAGATACGCAGTATTTT. The full variable domain, its missing parts supplied by reference TRBV5-1 and TRBJ2-3, is KAGVTQTPRYLIKTRGQQVTLSCSPISGHRSVSWYQQTPGQGLQFLFEYFSETQRNKGNFPGRFSGRQFSNSRSEMNVSTLELGDSALYLCASSPGQGRTDTQYFGPGTRLTVL.

This chain uses TRBV5-4 with TRBJ1-2; D is possibly TRBD1 (6 bases). Per germline, CDR1 SGHNT and CDR2 YYREEE (reference sequence). V dropped 3 bases and J dropped 7 bases, with 16 bases sitting between them. CDR3 length equals 14 residues. CDR3 loop: CASSWSDSSVGYTF. The CDR3 bases are TGTGCCAGCAGCTGGTCGGACAGTTCAGTTGGCTACACCTTC. Supplemented by reference TRBV5-4 and TRBJ1-2, the full variable domain reads ETGVTQSPTHLIKTRGQQVTLRCSSQSGHNTVSWYQQALGQGPQFIFQYYREEENGRGNFPPRFSGLQFPNYSSELNVNALELDDSALYLCASSWSDSSVGYTFGSGTRLTVV.

The chain combines TRBV5-1 with TRBJ2-7; 8 bases align to TRBD1. Trimming removed 0 bases from V and 2 bases from J; junction bases left unmatched: 7. CDR3 length: 16 residues. Germline values: CDR1 SGHRS, CDR2 YFSETQ. The CDR3 loop is CASSLGPGQVPYEQYF. In DNA form, the CDR3 reads TGCGCCAGCAGCTTGGGGCCGGGACAGGTCCCCTACGAGCAGTACTTC.

The chain joins TRBV28 to TRBJ2-5; 13 nucleotides match TRBD2. Trimming removed 6 bases from V and 0 bases from J; junction bases left unmatched: 7. This CDR3 has 17 amino acids. The germline V gene encodes CDR1 MDHEN and CDR2 SYDVKM. The CDR3 DNA sequence: TGTGCCAGCAGCGGACTAGCGGGGGCCCCGGACCAAGAGACCCAGTACTTC. It yields the protein CASSGLAGAPDQETQYF.

This clone was seen a few times. V usage is TRBV9 and J usage is TRBJ1-6, with D unclear. Germline V gene sequence: CDR1 SGDLS, CDR2 YYNGEE. V was trimmed by 1 base and J by 7 bases, leaving 6 bases between them. The CDR3 extends over 13 amino acids. CDR3 nucleotide sequence: TGTGCCAGCAGCGTAAACAGCAATTCACCCCTCCACTTT. It codes for CASSVNSNSPLHF.

The chain couples TRBV27 to TRBJ2-7; 9 positions match TRBD1. Germline CDR1 reads MNHEY; CDR2 reads SMNVEV (reference sequence). This CDR3 has 13 amino acids. V was clipped by 6 bases and J by 3 bases; unmatched bases: 3. Here the CDR3 DNA reads TGTGCCAGCAGGAAGGGACAGGGCTACGAGCAGTACTTC. Translated: CASRKGQGYEQYF.

This chain joins TRBV11-2 and TRBJ1-6, with D hard to call. CDR3 length equals 15 residues. CDR1 SGHAT and CDR2 FQNNGV come from the germline V gene. Trimming left V 0 bases short and J 17 bases short, with 20 bases between. The CDR3 loop reads CASSLEPQVPPRIHF. In nucleotides, the CDR3 is TGTGCCAGCAGCTTAGAGCCCCAGGTGCCCCCTCGAATCCACTTT.

The V gene is TRBV11-2, the J gene TRBJ1-3; no clear D gene. CDR1 is SGHAT, CDR2 FQNNGV, per germline. With 2 bases removed from V and 2 bases from J, the gap between germline ends came to 13 bases. The CDR3 is made up of 16 amino acids. The CDR3 coding sequence is TGTGCCAGCAGCTTAAGCTATTCCGGGACTGGAAACACCATATATTTT. Translated: CASSLSYSGTGNTIYF.

This clone was observed a handful of times. The V and J genes are TRBV6-1 and TRBJ2-2, with 7 nucleotides matching TRBD2. This CDR3 has 16 amino acids. Per the germline V gene, CDR1 is MNHNS and CDR2 is SASEGT. Trimming cost V 2 bases and J 0 bases; bases outside gene matches: 3. As DNA, the CDR3 is TGTGCCAGCAGTGAACGGGGGAGGGCGAACACCGGGGAGCTGTTTTTT. It codes for CASSERGRANTGELFF.

This rearrangement joins TRBV6-1 to TRBJ1-2; 7 nucleotides agree with TRBD1. J lost 3 bases, V lost 6 bases, and 4 bases had no gene match. CDR1 is MNHNS, CDR2 SASEGT, per germline. The CDR3 has 13 residues. The CDR3 DNA follows: TGTGCCAGCAGAGCAGGGGGTGACTATGGCTACACCTTC. Translation: CASRAGGDYGYTF.

The chain's CDR3 is CASRLRTGWETQYF. The CDR3 DNA is TGTGCCAGCAGGCTACGGACAGGGTGGGAGACCCAGTACTTC. The chain has TRBV2 and TRBJ2-5, with 8 bases fitting TRBD1. The J segment lost 5 bases and the V segment lost 6 bases, leaving 8 bases of the junction unmatched. The V gene's germline CDR1 is SNHLY and CDR2 FYNNEI. The CDR3 loop spans 14 amino acids.

This chain links TRBV18 with TRBJ2-1; 14 positions match TRBD2. Germline V gene lookup returns CDR1 KGHSH and CDR2 LQKENI. V lost 7 bases, J lost 7 bases, and 9 bases stayed unmatched. The CDR3 contains 16 residues. This chain's CDR3 is CASLEGLAGVTNEQFF. The DNA for the CDR3 is TGTGCCAGCTTAGAGGGACTAGCGGGAGTAACGAATGAGCAGTTCTTC.

The V gene is TRBV5-1, the J gene TRBJ2-1; tentative D call: TRBD2 (6 bases). Trimming pared 0 bases from V and 7 bases from J, leaving 20 bases between. From germline, CDR1 is SGHRS and CDR2 YFSETQ. The CDR3 totals 17 residues. DNA of the CDR3: TGCGCCAGCAGCTTGGGGGGTAGCTTGGGAAGCGGGAATGAGCAGTTCTTC. This gives the protein CASSLGGSLGSGNEQFF.

There are a few counts of this clone. The chain is built from TRBV10-3 and TRBJ1-5, with 8 bases identical to TRBD1. Germline V CDR1 and CDR2: ENHRY, SYGVKD. CDR3 length: 14 amino acids. Unmatched junction bases numbered 4, after V lost 6 bases and J lost 3 bases. CDR3 in DNA: TGTGCCATCAGCAGGGGGCTTGACAATCAGCCCCAGCATTTT. Encoded protein: CAISRGLDNQPQHF.

V usage is TRBV19 and J usage is TRBJ2-7; a possible D gene is TRBD1 (5 bases). V was clipped by 6 bases and J by 3 bases, with 15 bases between them. CDR1 LNHDA and CDR2 SQIVND come from the germline V gene (reference sequence). This CDR3 contains 14 residues. The CDR3 region has the DNA TGTGCCAGTAGCCAGTCCGGGCAGGGCTACGAGCAGTACTTC. As protein: CASSQSGQGYEQYF.

Only a few counts were recorded for this clone. The J gene is TRBJ2-5, the V gene TRBV18; TRBD1 matches at 7 bases. CDR3 size: 13 residues. Germline CDR1 and CDR2: KGHSH and LQKENI. Trimming removed 6 bases from V and 3 bases from J; junction bases left unmatched: 4. The CDR3 is CASSLQGEETQYF. In nucleotides, the CDR3 is TGTGCCAGCTCTCTTCAGGGGGAAGAGACCCAGTACTTC.

The chain recombines TRBV7-9 with TRBJ2-2, with 7 bases fitting TRBD1. The V and J ends lost 5 bases and 7 bases, in that order; junction bases with no gene match: 10. The CDR3 has 15 amino acids. Germline CDR1 and CDR2: SEHNR and FQNEAQ (reference sequence). In DNA form, the CDR3 reads TGTGCCAGCAGCCGCGGTAGGGGGCATAGCGGGGAGCTGTTTTTT. It translates to CASSRGRGHSGELFF.

This clone has just a few counts. The chain joins TRBV5-1 to TRBJ1-1; 10 positions match TRBD1. Looked up from germline, CDR1 is SGHRS and CDR2 is YFSETQ. The J segment lost 1 base and the V segment lost 3 bases, leaving 3 bases of the junction unmatched. This CDR3 contains 15 residues. CDR3 protein: CASSWTGGSNTEAFF. The CDR3 DNA is TGCGCCAGCAGCTGGACAGGGGGGTCGAACACTGAAGCTTTCTTT.

The chain links TRBV29-1 to TRBJ1-1, with 8 bases matching TRBD1. The CDR3 extends over 13 amino acids. J lost 1 base, V lost 7 bases, and 5 bases had no gene match. Germline V gene data show CDR1 as SQVTM and CDR2 as ANQGSEA. CDR3 nucleotides: TGCAGCGGTAGAGGACAGGGGAACACTGAAGCTTTCTTT. Protein: CSGRGQGNTEAFF. Full variable domain (missing parts from reference TRBV29-1 and TRBJ1-1): SAVISQKPSRDICQRGTSLTIQCQVDSQVTMMFWYRQQPGQSLTLIATANQGSEATYESGFVIDKFPISRPNLTFSTLTVSNMSPEDSSIYLCSGRGQGNTEAFFGQGTRLTVV.

This rearrangement joins TRBV2 to TRBJ1-2; TRBD1 might be the D (5 bases). The length of the CDR3 is 10 residues. Germline CDR1 is SNHLY and CDR2 is FYNNEI. The V end lost 8 bases, the J end lost 8 bases, and 9 bases lay between the germline ends. CDR3: CASGGVGYTF. CDR3 nucleotide sequence: TGTGCCAGCGGGGGGGTAGGCTACACCTTC.

The V gene is TRBV6-1, the J gene TRBJ2-7, with 8 bases matching TRBD1. The CDR3 runs 15 residues. V lost 4 bases and J lost 2; bases outside the gene matches: 7. Germline-derived CDR1 and CDR2 are MNHNS and SASEGT. This CDR3 reads CASSALQGAAYEQYF. The CDR3 region has the DNA TGTGCCAGCAGTGCGCTCCAGGGGGCCGCCTACGAGCAGTACTTC.

This clone was detected once. The chain is built from TRBV19 and TRBJ1-1; perhaps TRBD1 as D (5 bases). In germline, CDR1 is LNHDA, CDR2 SQIVND (reference sequence). Trimming pared 9 bases from V and 0 bases from J, leaving 11 bases between. The CDR3 has 13 amino acids. The CDR3 region is CASQSTVNTEAFF. The CDR3, as DNA: TGTGCCAGCCAGTCGACAGTGAACACTGAAGCTTTCTTT.

The chain recombines TRBV6-1 with TRBJ1-4; 11 nucleotides agree with TRBD1. The V gene end was trimmed by 5 bases and the J gene end by 8 bases; junction bases not matched to a gene: 7. CDR1 and CDR2 (germline): MNHNS, SASEGT. The CDR3 has 15 residues. Here the CDR3 DNA reads TGTGCCAGCAGTAGACCGGGACAGGGGGACGAAAAACTGTTTTTT. It specifies CASSRPGQGDEKLFF.